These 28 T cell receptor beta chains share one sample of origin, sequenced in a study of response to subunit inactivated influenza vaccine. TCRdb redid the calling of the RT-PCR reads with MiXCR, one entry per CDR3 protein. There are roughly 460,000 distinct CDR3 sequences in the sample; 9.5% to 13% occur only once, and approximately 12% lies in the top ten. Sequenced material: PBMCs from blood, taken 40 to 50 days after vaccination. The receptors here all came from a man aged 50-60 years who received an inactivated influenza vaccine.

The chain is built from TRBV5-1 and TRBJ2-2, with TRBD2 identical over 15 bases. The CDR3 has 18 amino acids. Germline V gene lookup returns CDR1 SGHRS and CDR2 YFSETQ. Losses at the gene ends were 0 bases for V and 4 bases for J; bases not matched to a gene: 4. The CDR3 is CASSLDRTSGGATGELFF. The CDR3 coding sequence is TGCGCCAGCAGCTTGGACAGGACTAGCGGGGGGGCCACCGGGGAGCTGTTTTTT.

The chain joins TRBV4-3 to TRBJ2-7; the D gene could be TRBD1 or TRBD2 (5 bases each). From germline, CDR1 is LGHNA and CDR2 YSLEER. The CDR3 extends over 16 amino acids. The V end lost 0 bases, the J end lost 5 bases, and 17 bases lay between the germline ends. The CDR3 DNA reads TGCGCCAGCAGCCAAGATTATTGGGGGAGAGGAAACGAGCAGTACTTC. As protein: CASSQDYWGRGNEQYF.

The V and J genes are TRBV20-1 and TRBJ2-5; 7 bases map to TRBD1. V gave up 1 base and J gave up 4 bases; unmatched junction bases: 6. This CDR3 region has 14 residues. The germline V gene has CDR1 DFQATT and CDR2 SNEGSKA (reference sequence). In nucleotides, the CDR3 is TGCAGTGCTAGAGGTGCGGCAGGGGGAGAGACCCAGTACTTC. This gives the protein CSARGAAGGETQYF.

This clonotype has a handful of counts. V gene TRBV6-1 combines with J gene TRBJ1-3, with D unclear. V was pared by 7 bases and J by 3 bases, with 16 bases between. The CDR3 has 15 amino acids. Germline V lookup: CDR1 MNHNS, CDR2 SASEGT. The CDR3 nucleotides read TGTGCCAGCACCGTGGACGGTGCCCGTGGAAACACCATATATTTT. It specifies CASTVDGARGNTIYF.

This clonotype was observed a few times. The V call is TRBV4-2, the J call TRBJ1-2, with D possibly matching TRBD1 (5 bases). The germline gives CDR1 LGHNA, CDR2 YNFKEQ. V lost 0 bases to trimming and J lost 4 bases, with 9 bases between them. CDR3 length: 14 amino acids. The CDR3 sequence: CASSQDETVYGYTF. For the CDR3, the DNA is TGTGCCAGCAGCCAAGATGAGACAGTCTATGGCTACACCTTC.

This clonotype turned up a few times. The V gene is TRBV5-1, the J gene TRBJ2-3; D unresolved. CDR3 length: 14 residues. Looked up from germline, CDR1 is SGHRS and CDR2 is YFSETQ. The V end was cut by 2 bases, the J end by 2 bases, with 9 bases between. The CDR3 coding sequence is TGCGCCAGCAGCTTAGTGGCCCCCACAGATACGCAGTATTTT. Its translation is CASSLVAPTDTQYF.

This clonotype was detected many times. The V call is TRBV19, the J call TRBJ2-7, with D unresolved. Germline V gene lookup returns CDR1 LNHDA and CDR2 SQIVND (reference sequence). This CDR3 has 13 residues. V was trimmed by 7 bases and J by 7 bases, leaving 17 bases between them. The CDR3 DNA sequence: TGTGCCAGTACCGGGCCCGAAAGGAGTGAGCAGTACTTC. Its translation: CASTGPERSEQYF.

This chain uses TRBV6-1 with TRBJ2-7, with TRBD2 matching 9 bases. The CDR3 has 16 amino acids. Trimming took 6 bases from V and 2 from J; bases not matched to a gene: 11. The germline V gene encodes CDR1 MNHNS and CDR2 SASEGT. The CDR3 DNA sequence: TGTGCCAGCAGAAGTCGACTAGCGGTTTCTCCCTACGAGCAGTACTTC. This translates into CASRSRLAVSPYEQYF.

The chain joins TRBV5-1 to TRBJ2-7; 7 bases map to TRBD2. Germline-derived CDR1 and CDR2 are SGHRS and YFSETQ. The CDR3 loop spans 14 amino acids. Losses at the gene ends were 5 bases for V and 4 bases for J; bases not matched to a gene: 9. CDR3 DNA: TGCGCCAGCAGGGAGATGACTAGCCAGTACGAGCAGTACTTC. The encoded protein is CASREMTSQYEQYF.

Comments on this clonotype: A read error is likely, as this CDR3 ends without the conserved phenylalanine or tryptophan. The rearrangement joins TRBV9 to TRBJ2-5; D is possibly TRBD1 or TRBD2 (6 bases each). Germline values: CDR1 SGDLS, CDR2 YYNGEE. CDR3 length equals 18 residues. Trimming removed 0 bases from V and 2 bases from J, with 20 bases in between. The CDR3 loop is CASSVAVGGHRLQETQYL. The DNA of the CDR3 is TGTGCCAGCAGCGTAGCGGTCGGGGGCCACCGCTTACAAGAGACCCAGTACTTA.

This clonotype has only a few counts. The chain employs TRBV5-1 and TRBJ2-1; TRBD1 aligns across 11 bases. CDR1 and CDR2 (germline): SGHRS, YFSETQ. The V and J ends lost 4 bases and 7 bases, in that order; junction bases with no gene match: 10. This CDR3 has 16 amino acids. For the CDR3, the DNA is TGCGCCAGCAGCCAGAATGGACAGGGGGCTGGTAATGAGCAGTTCTTC. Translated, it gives CASSQNGQGAGNEQFF.

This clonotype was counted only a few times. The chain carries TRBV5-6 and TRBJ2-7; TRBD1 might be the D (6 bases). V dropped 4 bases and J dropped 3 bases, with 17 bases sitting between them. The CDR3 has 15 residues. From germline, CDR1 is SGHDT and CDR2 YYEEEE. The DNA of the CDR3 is TGTGCCAGCAGCGTCGTTCAGGGGATTTTCTACGAGCAGTACTTC. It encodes CASSVVQGIFYEQYF.

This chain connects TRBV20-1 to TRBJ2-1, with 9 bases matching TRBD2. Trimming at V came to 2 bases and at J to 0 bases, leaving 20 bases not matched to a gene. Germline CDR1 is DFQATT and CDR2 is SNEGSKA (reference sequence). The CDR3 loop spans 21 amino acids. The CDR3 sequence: CSARFPPTSGRKPRSYNEQFF. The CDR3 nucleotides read TGCAGTGCTAGATTTCCCCCGACTAGCGGACGAAAACCCCGCTCCTACAATGAGCAGTTCTTC.

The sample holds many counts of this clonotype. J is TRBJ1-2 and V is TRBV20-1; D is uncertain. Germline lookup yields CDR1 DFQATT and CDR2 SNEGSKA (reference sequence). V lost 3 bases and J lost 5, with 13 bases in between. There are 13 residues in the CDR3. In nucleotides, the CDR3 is TGCAGTGCTAGGAGGATGGGAAGTTATGGCTACACCTTC. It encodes CSARRMGSYGYTF.

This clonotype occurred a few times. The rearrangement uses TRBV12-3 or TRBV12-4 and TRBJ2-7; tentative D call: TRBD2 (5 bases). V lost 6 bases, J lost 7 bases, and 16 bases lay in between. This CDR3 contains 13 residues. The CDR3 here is CASSTTRESEQYF. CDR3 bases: TGTGCCAGCAGCACTACTAGGGAGAGTGAGCAGTACTTC.

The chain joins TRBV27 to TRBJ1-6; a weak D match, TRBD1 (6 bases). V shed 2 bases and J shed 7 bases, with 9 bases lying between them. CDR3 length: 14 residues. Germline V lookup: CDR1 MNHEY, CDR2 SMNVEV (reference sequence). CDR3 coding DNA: TGTGCCAGCAGTTTACAGGGGTGGAATTCACCCCTCCACTTT. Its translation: CASSLQGWNSPLHF.

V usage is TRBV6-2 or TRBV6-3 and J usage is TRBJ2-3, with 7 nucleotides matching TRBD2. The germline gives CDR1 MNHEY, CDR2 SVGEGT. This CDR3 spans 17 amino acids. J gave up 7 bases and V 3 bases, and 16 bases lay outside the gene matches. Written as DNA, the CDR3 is TGTGCCAGCAGTTATTCGATTGCGGGGGTCTTTTCGAATACGCAGTATTTT. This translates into CASSYSIAGVFSNTQYF.

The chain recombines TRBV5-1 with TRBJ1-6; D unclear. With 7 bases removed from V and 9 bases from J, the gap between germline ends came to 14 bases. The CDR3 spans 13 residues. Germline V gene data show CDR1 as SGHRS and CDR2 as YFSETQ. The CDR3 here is CASSTAEGSPLHF. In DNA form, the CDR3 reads TGCGCCAGCTCGACGGCTGAAGGTTCACCCCTCCACTTT.

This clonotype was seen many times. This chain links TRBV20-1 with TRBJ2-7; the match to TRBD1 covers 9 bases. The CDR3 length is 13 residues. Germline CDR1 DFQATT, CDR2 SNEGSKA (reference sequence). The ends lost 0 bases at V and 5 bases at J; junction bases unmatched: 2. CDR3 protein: CSARDRDRDEQYF. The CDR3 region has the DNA TGCAGTGCTAGAGATAGGGACAGGGACGAGCAGTACTTC.

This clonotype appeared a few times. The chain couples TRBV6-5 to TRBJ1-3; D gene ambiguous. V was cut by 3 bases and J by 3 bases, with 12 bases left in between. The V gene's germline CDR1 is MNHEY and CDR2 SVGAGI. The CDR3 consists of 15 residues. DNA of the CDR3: TGTGCCAGCAGTTATAATTGGGGTAGTGGAAACACCATATATTTT. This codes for CASSYNWGSGNTIYF.

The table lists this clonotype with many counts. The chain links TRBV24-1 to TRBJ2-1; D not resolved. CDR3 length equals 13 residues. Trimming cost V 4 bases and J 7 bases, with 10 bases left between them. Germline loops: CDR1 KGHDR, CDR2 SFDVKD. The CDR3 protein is CATSEERVNEQFF. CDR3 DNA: TGTGCCACCAGTGAAGAAAGGGTAAATGAGCAGTTCTTC.

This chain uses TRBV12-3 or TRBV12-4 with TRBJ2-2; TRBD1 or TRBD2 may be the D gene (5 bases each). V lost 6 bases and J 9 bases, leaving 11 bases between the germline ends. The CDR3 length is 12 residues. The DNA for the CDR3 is TGTGCCAGCAGCGATGGGACCTGGGAGCTGTTTTTT. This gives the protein CASSDGTWELFF.

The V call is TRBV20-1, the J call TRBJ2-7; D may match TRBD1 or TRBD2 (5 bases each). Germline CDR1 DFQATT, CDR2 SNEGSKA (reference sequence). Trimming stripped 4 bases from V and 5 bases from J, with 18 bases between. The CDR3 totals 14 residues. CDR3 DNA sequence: TGCAGTGCTATGGACACGCGAGGGCACGACGAGCAGTACTTC. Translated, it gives CSAMDTRGHDEQYF.

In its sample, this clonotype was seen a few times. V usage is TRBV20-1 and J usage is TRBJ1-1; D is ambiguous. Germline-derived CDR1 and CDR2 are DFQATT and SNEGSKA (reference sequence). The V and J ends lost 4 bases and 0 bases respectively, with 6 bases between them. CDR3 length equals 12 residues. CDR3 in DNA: TGCAGTGCTAAGTTCGTGAACACTGAAGCTTTCTTT. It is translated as CSAKFVNTEAFF.

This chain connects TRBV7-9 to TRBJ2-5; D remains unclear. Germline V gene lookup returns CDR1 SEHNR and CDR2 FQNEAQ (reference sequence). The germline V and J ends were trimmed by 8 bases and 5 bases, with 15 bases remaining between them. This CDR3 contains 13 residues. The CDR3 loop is CASSVGQLETQYF. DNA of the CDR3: TGTGCCAGCTCCGTCGGCCAGCTGGAGACCCAGTACTTC.

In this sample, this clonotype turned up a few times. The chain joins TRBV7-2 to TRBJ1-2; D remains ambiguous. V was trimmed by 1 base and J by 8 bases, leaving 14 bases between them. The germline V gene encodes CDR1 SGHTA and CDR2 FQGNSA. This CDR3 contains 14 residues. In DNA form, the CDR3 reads TGTGCCAGCAGCTTAGGAACCGGGAACCGGGGCTACACCTTC. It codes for CASSLGTGNRGYTF.

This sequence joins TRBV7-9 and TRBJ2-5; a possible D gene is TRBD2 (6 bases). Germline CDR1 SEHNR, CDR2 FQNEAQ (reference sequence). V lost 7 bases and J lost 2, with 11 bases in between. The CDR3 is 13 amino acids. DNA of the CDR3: TGTGCCAGCAATCCTAGCGTTCAAGAGACCCAGTACTTC. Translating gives CASNPSVQETQYF.

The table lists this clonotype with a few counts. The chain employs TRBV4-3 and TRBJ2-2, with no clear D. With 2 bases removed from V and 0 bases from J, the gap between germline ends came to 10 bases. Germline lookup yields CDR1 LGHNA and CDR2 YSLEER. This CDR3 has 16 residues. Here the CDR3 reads CASSQNGPSNTGELFF. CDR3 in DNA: TGCGCCAGCAGCCAAAACGGACCTTCGAACACCGGGGAGCTGTTTTTT.